The clone carrying this T cell receptor beta chain has a count of ten or more. Its specificity is not known. As processed by the authors: Sample-level TCR yields exhibited a median of roughly 96,000, with a range of roughly 20,000 to 750,000. TCRdb re-called the RACE reads with MiXCR, one entry per CDR3 protein. The V and J calls, along with clone size, are taken from TCRdb and not from the paper's own processing. The repertoire holds tens of thousands of distinct CDR3 sequences, with about 10% as singletons. The time point here: patch test 1, 2 weeks after DPC sensitization. Treatment indicated: therapeutic diphenylcyclopropenone sensitization with weekly scalp DPC. CDR3 length equals 19 residues. CDR1 SNHLY and CDR2 FYNNEI come from the germline V gene. V lost 4 bases and J lost 0; bases outside the gene matches: 12. This sample was included in a study of human T cells and chemical hapten exposure. Study context: There were per-sample TCR yield variations, arising mainly from small pooled library volume differences. Findings and limits, study-wide: Against controls, expanded TCRs gave rise to significantly more large CDR3 similarity clusters.

This chain links TRBV2 with TRBJ1-5; 10 positions match TRBD1. The sample consisted of whole blood, taken in connection with sensitization to the hapten diphenylcyclopropenone (DPC). The source of this sequence is a woman between 45 and 60 years old with alopecia areata. Some clones in this sample may be carry-over from other donors' samples. CDR3 DNA sequence: TGTGCCAGCAGTGCCCCCCCGGGACAGGGGATTTATAGCAATCAGCCCCAGCATTTT. Translation gives CASSAPPGQGIYSNQPQHF.